The 5 T cell receptor beta chains below were found in one sample sequenced in a study of T-cell memory formation after mild COVID-19. From the 5' RACE reads, TCRdb called clonotypes with MiXCR, one entry per CDR3 protein. This sample yields a few hundred thousand distinct CDR3 sequences, of which roughly 20% are seen a single time; around 7.7% belongs to the top ten. Material: PBMCs or a T cell subset sorted from them (not recorded which). Receptors originate from an adult woman who had mild COVID-19 (a few samples of this study predate the infection). Cell type and time point are not known.

This chain uses TRBV4-2 with TRBJ2-2; TRBD2 matches at 10 bases. The CDR3 length is 14 residues. Germline V gives CDR1 LGHNA, CDR2 YNFKEQ. With 0 bases clipped from V and 9 bases from J, the junction kept 1 base outside the gene matches. The CDR3 region is CASSQELAGWELFF. CDR3 in DNA: TGTGCCAGCAGCCAAGAACTAGCGGGGTGGGAGCTGTTTTTT.

This clonotype was seen more than once but under ten times. This chain links TRBV24-1 with TRBJ2-2; D call uncertain. Germline loops: CDR1 KGHDR, CDR2 SFDVKD. Trimming took 11 bases from V and 2 from J, leaving 14 bases between them. The CDR3 has 14 residues. The CDR3 bases are TGTGCCATTGAGCCGGGCCCCAACACCGGGGAGCTGTTTTTT. Encoded protein: CAIEPGPNTGELFF.

V gene TRBV2 combines with J gene TRBJ1-2; no definite D call. Trimming left V 10 bases short and J 4 bases short, with 19 bases between. Germline values: CDR1 SNHLY, CDR2 FYNNEI. The CDR3 spans 14 residues. In nucleotides, the CDR3 is TGTGCCACCTCGGAGAGACGTCTCTCCTATGGCTACACCTTC. It translates to CATSERRLSYGYTF. The variable domain in full, with the rest retrieved from reference TRBV2 and TRBJ1-2, is EPEVTQTPSHQVTQMGQEVILRCVPISNHLYFYWYRQILGQKVEFLVSFYNNEISEKSEIFDDQFSVERPDGSNFTLKIRSTKLEDSAMYFCATSERRLSYGYTFGSGTRLTVV.

DNA of the CDR3: TGCAGTGCTCCGGACAGGAGCTCCTATAATTCACCCCTCCACTTT. The encoded protein is CSAPDRSSYNSPLHF. The chain carries TRBV20-1 and TRBJ1-6, with TRBD1 identical over 7 bases. Unmatched junction bases numbered 4, after V lost 5 bases and J lost 0 bases. The germline V gene has CDR1 DFQATT and CDR2 SNEGSKA (reference sequence). CDR3 size: 15 residues.

The chain uses TRBV3-1 and TRBJ2-7; 7 bases agree with TRBD2. From germline, CDR1 is LGHDT and CDR2 YNNKEL (reference sequence). The CDR3 has 14 residues. V shed 0 bases and J 10 bases; nucleotides not matched to a gene: 9. The CDR3, as DNA: TGTGCCAGCAGCCAAGATCACGGGAGGTACGGCCAGTACTTC. Amino acids: CASSQDHGRYGQYF.